The next 14 T cell receptor beta chains were all read from a single sample in a study of CD8+CD57+ T cells in acquired aplastic anemia. Genomic DNA served as template for TCR beta VDJ and CDR3 profiling. TCRdb ran MiXCR on the reads and lists one entry per CDR3 protein. Seen here are around 150,000 distinct CDR3 sequences, roughly 40% observed once, and the top ten hold less than 8.5%. Sequencing was performed on sorted CD4+, CD8+, or CD8+CD57+ T cells (not recorded which) from PBMCs. The receptor set was obtained from a human donor in good health, serving as a control.

This clonotype was seen ten or more times. In DNA, the CDR3 is TGCAGTGCTAGACCCAGTAGCGGATACTACGAGCAGTACTTC. Amino acid sequence: CSARPSSGYYEQYF. The chain links TRBV20-1 to TRBJ2-7, with a weak D call TRBD2 (6 bases). Trimming stripped 2 bases from V and 3 bases from J, with 14 bases between. Germline loops: CDR1 DFQATT, CDR2 SNEGSKA (reference sequence). This CDR3 contains 14 residues.

At least ten counts were recorded for this clonotype. The chain uses TRBV12-3 or TRBV12-4 and TRBJ2-1, with 10 bases matching TRBD2. The CDR3 loop spans 15 amino acids. The trim removed 6 bases at V and 3 bases at J, leaving 5 bases unmatched. CDR3 region: CASRLLAGLYNEQFF. CDR3 DNA sequence: TGTGCCAGCAGATTACTAGCGGGACTCTACAATGAGCAGTTCTTC.

This chain links TRBV10-3 with TRBJ2-3; D is possibly TRBD2 (5 bases). V was cut by 4 bases and J by 3 bases, with 8 bases left in between. The germline CDR1 and CDR2 sequences are ENHRY and SYGVKD. The CDR3 covers 13 residues. The CDR3 nucleotides read TGTGCCATCAGTGCCGGGGTAACAGATACGCAGTATTTT. It yields the protein CAISAGVTDTQYF.

In this sample, this clonotype turned up a few times. This chain uses TRBV7-9 with TRBJ2-7, with D possibly matching TRBD1 (6 bases). CDR1 and CDR2 from the germline V gene are SEHNR and FQNEAQ (reference sequence). The CDR3 totals 13 residues. Trimming removed 5 bases from V and 3 bases from J, with 11 bases in between. The CDR3 here is CASSPGHLYEQYF. The CDR3, as DNA: TGTGCCAGCAGCCCGGGACACCTCTACGAGCAGTACTTC.

This clonotype was recorded many times. The chain joins TRBV4-1 to TRBJ1-1; D ambiguous. The CDR3 runs 15 residues. Trimming pared 1 base from V and 0 bases from J, leaving 9 bases between. Germline CDR1 MGHRA, CDR2 YSYEKL. Here the CDR3 DNA reads TGCGCCAGCAGCCAAGGCTTGAGGATGAACACTGAAGCTTTCTTT. It encodes CASSQGLRMNTEAFF.

This clonotype was detected many times. J is TRBJ1-3 and V is TRBV6-5; D remains unclear. Germline CDR1 reads MNHEY; CDR2 reads SVGAGI. The CDR3 runs 11 residues. The V and J ends lost 2 bases and 5 bases respectively, with 1 base between them. CDR3 residues: CASSYRNTIYF. CDR3 sequence (DNA): TGTGCCAGCAGTTACCGAAACACCATATATTTT.

The chain has TRBV7-2 and TRBJ2-5; possible D gene TRBD2, 7 bases. The length of the CDR3 is 15 residues. The V and J ends lost 1 base and 2 bases respectively, with 11 bases between them. Looked up from germline, CDR1 is SGHTA and CDR2 is FQGNSA. Written as DNA, the CDR3 is TGTGCCAGCAGCTTAGGGGGAGGGGGGCAAGAGACCCAGTACTTC. Translating gives CASSLGGGGQETQYF.

The table lists this clonotype with a few counts. One end of the junction is discordant with germline, which a read error may explain. The chain couples TRBV4-1 to TRBJ1-2; TRBD1 aligns across 11 bases. In germline, CDR1 is MGHRA, CDR2 YSYEKL. This CDR3 has 16 residues. This chain's CDR3 is CASGHPGQGDSYGYTF. CDR3 nucleotide sequence: TGCGCCAGCGGCCACCCGGGACAGGGGGATTCTTATGGCTACACCTTC.

This clonotype was picked up a small number of times. The V call is TRBV19, the J call TRBJ2-3; maybe TRBD2 (5 bases). CDR3 length equals 15 residues. The V gene's germline CDR1 is LNHDA and CDR2 SQIVND (reference sequence). Between the trimmed V and J ends, which lost 3 bases and 0 bases, there was a span of 10 bases. The CDR3 DNA sequence: TGTGCCAGTAGTATGAGGGAGACTAGCACAGATACGCAGTATTTT. Its protein product is CASSMRETSTDTQYF.

This rearrangement joins TRBV5-6 to TRBJ1-1; 10 bases align to TRBD1. CDR1 is SGHDT and CDR2 is YYEEEE in the germline V gene. With 0 bases clipped from V and 1 base from J, the junction kept 12 bases outside the gene matches. This CDR3 is 19 amino acids long. The CDR3 region has the DNA TGTGCCAGCAGCTTGGCGAGGACAGGGGGTTTTGGGAAGAACACTGAAGCTTTCTTT. It codes for CASSLARTGGFGKNTEAFF.

This clonotype was found a few times. This sequence joins TRBV15 and TRBJ1-2; possible D gene TRBD1, 5 bases. This CDR3 contains 14 residues. V was cut by 6 bases and J by 5 bases, with 16 bases left in between. From germline, CDR1 is LNHNV and CDR2 YYDKDF (reference sequence). For the CDR3, the DNA is TGTGCCACCAGACCGGGACGGCAGCATTATGGCTACACCTTC. Encoded protein: CATRPGRQHYGYTF.

This clonotype was counted between two and nine times. The genes are TRBV6-1 and TRBJ2-3; 11 bases agree with TRBD2. The CDR3 spans 17 residues. CDR1 and CDR2 from the germline V gene are MNHNS and SASEGT. V trimming: 6 bases; J trimming: 0 bases; junction bases outside the gene matches: 8. CDR3 coding DNA: TGTGCCAGCAGCCGTAGCGGGGGGGGGCGTAGCACAGATACGCAGTATTTT. As protein: CASSRSGGGRSTDTQYF.

This clonotype showed up just a few times. The rearrangement uses TRBV15 and TRBJ2-7; 8 bases match TRBD1. V shed 3 bases and J 5 bases; nucleotides not matched to a gene: 6. Germline loops: CDR1 LNHNV, CDR2 YYDKDF (reference sequence). The CDR3 totals 14 residues. The CDR3 sequence: CATSREQGVHEQYF. The DNA for the CDR3 is TGTGCCACCAGCAGGGAACAGGGGGTCCACGAGCAGTACTTC.

V gene TRBV24-1 combines with J gene TRBJ2-2; D is perhaps TRBD2 (6 bases). Germline V gene lookup returns CDR1 KGHDR and CDR2 SFDVKD. This CDR3 spans 13 amino acids. V lost 5 bases, J lost 5 bases, and 8 bases lay in between. This CDR3 reads CATSGGETGELFF. In nucleotides, the CDR3 is TGTGCCACCAGTGGGGGGGAGACCGGGGAGCTGTTTTTT.